This entry features one TCR beta chain sequence. This clonotype appeared many times. Its cognate antigen has yet to be identified. Base qualities are not at hand, and no much larger clone is one base apart. For repertoire sequencing, TCR beta CDR3 regions were amplified from RNA transcripts. A first-round RT-PCR used HTBI primers with the Qiagen OneStep RT-PCR kit, followed by a second-round multiplex PCR, size selection and purification. Sequencing of the libraries was carried out on an Illumina HiSeq2000 in paired-end mode with 100 bp reads. As for how the authors treated the data: SOAPnuke was used to process the reads, removing any read that contained adapters or uncalled bases, had a mean Phred below 15, or lacked an exact match to the constant primer or identifier. COPE v1.2.5 was used to merge the high-quality paired reads. Each unique nucleotide sequence was defined as a clonotype, and clonotypes were aligned to IMGT TRB V, D and J references with MiTCR v1.1. Analysis was restricted to V-J combinations with a frequency above 0.0001, which covered 98% to 99.2% of repertoires. A TCR clonal expansion and chaos score per V-J combination was defined as the ratio of F50 clonal expansion to chaos observed in the TCRdist matrix. Welch's t-statistics and random forest were used to narrow the features down to about twelve V-J combinations, which were then fed into a naive Bayes classifier. The Morisita-Horn index was used to measure how similar the thyroid and blood repertoires were. Starting from the raw public reads, TCRdb applied fastp trimming at Q25, assembled clones with MiXCR and retained in-frame beta chains. Entries that share a CDR3 protein sequence are merged under the most common genes and DNA. TCRdb's processing, not the authors', yielded these V and J calls. For this sample there are about 390,000 distinct CDR3 sequences; roughly 15% appear just once. Clones ranked in the top ten supply around 6.6% of the sample.

These data originate in a study of Graves' ophthalmopathy and Graves' hyperthyroidism (dated by TCRdb to 2017 to 2018). As for the study more broadly: Peripheral blood samples were taken at the time of initial diagnosis, before any treatment was given. TCR beta repertoire signatures were used to distinguish Graves' ophthalmopathy from Graves' hyperthyroidism and to predict progression to ophthalmopathy. In total, under 150 blood samples were TCR-sequenced: 40 to 45 ophthalmopathy, some 75 hyperthyroidism and approximately 17 hyperthyroidism-to-ophthalmopathy patients. To explore V-J signatures that distinguish ophthalmopathy from hyperthyroidism, a discovery set of more than 90 patients was enrolled, made up of more than 40 with ophthalmopathy and 55 to 65 with stable hyperthyroidism. For independent validation, a separate cohort was made up of roughly 19 hyperthyroidism patients plus 17 patients who later progressed from hyperthyroidism to ophthalmopathy. T-cell repertoires of thyroid tissue and blood were compared in several hyperthyroidism patients. After sampling, hyperthyroidism patients received methimazole starting at 30 mg daily, and ophthalmopathy patients received high-dose intravenous methylprednisolone. The approximately 100 discovery patients were randomly divided into training and test sets at a 7:3 ratio. Findings and caveats that apply to the study as a whole: No statistical method was used to set the sample size in advance, and the investigators knew which group each participant was assigned to. The 13-signature model separated ophthalmopathy from stable hyperthyroidism with 85% to 90% sensitivity and just under 84% specificity in cross-validation, and 80%/75% in the test set. Most expanded thyroid clonotypes with a frequency above 0.001 also appeared in blood, which suggests that blood repertoires may reflect the immune response in the thyroid. In validation, the model predicted ophthalmopathy progression with about 71% sensitivity and 72.22% specificity; some 13 predicted patients were CT-confirmed with GO in a median of 6.5 months.

Hyperthyroidism was defined as stable when no progression to ophthalmopathy occurred within 18 months of follow-up. The hyperthyroidism patients were 18 to 65 years old and newly diagnosed, with a disease duration of less than 2 months. Patients were excluded if they had other autoimmune diseases, uncontrolled infections, pregnancy or lactation. Diagnosis was based on clinical symptoms, serum thyroxine, TRAb, thyroid ultrasound and orbital computed tomography. Using Ficoll-Paque density gradient centrifugation, PBMCs were isolated from approximately 11 ml of fresh peripheral blood. Total RNA was extracted using Trizol reagent, and RNA quality was checked on an Agilent 2100 Bioanalyzer. The sample taken for sequencing was peripheral blood. The receptor was isolated from a woman younger than 30 with stable Graves' hyperthyroidism. Donor details come from another sample of the same person, matched by shared clones.

The bases read TGTGCCAGCAGCGGGGGACACCGGCGGTTTTGGGGCTACACCTTC. Its translation reads: CASSGGHRRFWGYTF. The receptor chain draws on TRBV9 and TRBJ1-2; possibly the D gene is TRBD1, per 6 matching bases. The CDR3 holds 15 amino acids from the cysteine to the phenylalanine. Only CDR3 DNA remains: 45 bases, in frame from the first base. V gives up 3 bases and J gives up 8 bases, and the segment between their germline ends measures 20 bases. Based on the germline V gene, the CDR1 and CDR2 sequences are SGDLS and YYNGEE.